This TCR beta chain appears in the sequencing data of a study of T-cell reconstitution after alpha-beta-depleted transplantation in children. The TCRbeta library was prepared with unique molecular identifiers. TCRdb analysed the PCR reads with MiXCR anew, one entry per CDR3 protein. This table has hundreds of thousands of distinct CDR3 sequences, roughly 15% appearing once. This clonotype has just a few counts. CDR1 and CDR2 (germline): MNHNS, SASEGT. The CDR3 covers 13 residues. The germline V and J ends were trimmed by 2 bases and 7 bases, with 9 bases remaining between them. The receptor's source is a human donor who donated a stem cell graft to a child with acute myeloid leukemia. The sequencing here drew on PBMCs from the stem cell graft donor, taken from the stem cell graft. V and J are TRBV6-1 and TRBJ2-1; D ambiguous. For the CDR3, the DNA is TGTGCCAGCAGTGAATACTGGATGAATGAGCAGTTCTTC. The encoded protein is CASSEYWMNEQFF.